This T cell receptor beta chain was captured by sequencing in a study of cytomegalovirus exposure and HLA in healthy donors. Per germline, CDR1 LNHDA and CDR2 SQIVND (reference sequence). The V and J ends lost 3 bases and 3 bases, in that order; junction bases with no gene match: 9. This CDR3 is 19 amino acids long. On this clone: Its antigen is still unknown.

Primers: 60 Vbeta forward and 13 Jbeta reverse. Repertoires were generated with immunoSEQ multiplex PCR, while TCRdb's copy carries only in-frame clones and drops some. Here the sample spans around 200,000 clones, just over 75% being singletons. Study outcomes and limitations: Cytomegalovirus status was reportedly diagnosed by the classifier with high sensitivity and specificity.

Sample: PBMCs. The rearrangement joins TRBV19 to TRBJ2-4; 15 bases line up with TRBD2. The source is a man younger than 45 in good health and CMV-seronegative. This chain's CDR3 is CASSIPWTSGRGDKNIQYF. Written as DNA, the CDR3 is TGTGCCAGTAGTATCCCGTGGACTAGCGGGAGGGGGGACAAAAACATTCAGTACTTC.